The subject of this entry is one T cell receptor (beta chain). The data were taken from a study of shared clonotypes between healthy human individuals. The V segment lost 1 base and the J segment 8 bases; nucleotides outside the gene matches: 7. This CDR3 region has 14 residues. Germline V gives CDR1 SGHDN, CDR2 FVKESK. The authors' processing: For the immunoSEQ data, sequences were junction-only without quality scores, so filtering differed. The assay was immunoSEQ multiplex PCR, and TCRdb's table has in-frame clones only and misses some. V and J calls and clone size follow that table, whereas D and trimming were derived from the DNA. The table records more than 400,000 clones, less than 96% of them present only once.

This chain links TRBV14 with TRBJ1-2; 7 positions match TRBD1. This clonotype originated in a woman in her twenties or thirties in good health. Specimen: naive CD4+ T cells sorted from blood. The subset: CD45RA+ positively selected. The DNA of the CDR3 is TGTGCCAGCAGCCAAGTTTCCAGGGGGGGCGGCTACACCTTC. This encodes CASSQVSRGGGYTF.